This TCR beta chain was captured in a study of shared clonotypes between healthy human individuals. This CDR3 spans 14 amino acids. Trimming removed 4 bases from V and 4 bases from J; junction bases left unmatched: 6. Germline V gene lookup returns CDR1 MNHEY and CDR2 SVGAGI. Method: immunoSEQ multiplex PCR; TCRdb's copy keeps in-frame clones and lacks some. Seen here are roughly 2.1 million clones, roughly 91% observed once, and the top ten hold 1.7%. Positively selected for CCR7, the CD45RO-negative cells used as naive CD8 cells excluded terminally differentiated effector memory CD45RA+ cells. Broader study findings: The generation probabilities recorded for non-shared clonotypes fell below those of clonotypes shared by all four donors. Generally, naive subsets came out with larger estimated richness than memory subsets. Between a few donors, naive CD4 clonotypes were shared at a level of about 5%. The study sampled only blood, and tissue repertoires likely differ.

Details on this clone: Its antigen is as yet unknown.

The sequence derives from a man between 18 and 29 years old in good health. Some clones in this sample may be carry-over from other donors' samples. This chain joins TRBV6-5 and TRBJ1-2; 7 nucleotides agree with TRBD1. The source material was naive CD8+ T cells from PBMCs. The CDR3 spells CASSSWDSSYGYTF. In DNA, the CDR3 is TGTGCCAGCAGTTCGTGGGACAGCTCCTATGGCTACACCTTC.